This TCR beta chain was identified during a study of CD8 T cells in Susac syndrome. Regarding the study as a whole: TCR sequencing and HLA analysis covered a relatively small number of individuals.

Trimming removed 5 bases at V and 5 bases at J, with 12 bases between. The CDR3 is 13 residues long. The germline gives CDR1 SGHDN, CDR2 FVKESK. Sequencing of TCR beta was performed on blood CD8+ T cells and on blood CD4+ T cells. The multiple sclerosis control cohort comprised treatment-naive individuals presenting with stable or active relapsing-remitting disease. As for this clonotype: Its matching antigen is unknown.

The RNA, about 0.45 to 1 ug, was put through reverse transcription using random hexamers. TCRdb independently ran MiXCR on the immunoSEQ multiplex PCR reads; one entry per CDR3 protein. The profile covers some 130,000 distinct CDR3 sequences, with 65% to 90% appearing a single time and 0.45% to 0.6% taken by the ten largest. The chain couples TRBV14 to TRBJ1-2; D remains ambiguous. The source is a human donor with multiple sclerosis. The material sequenced was CD8+ T cells from PBMCs. The CDR3 DNA reads as TGTGCCAGCAGCAGAGGACTGACATATGGCTACACCTTC. Its translation: CASSRGLTYGYTF.